This passage covers 22 T cell receptor beta chains from one sample sequenced in a study of control samples from healthy donors and cancer patients (dated by TCRdb to about 2020). Library preparation was by the immunoSEQ multiplex PCR assay. TCRdb re-hosts the immuneACCESS table, in-frame sequences only. Its copies lack some clones; in the studies checked, an unresolved V gene accounts for under half of them, and the cause for the rest is not known. The sample yields about 50,000 clones; around 97% were counted once. Together, the top ten hold 1.5% to 2% of the sample. Material: blood. These TCRs come from a woman aged 25 to 45 in good health.

This clone was counted a single time. The CDR3 region is CASSPGEGFNEKLFF. The CDR3 coding sequence is TGTGCCAGCAGCCCAGGGGAGGGTTTCAATGAAAAACTGTTTTTT. The chain couples TRBV3-1 (or the pseudogene TRBV3-2) to TRBJ1-4, with D tentatively TRBD1 (6 bases). CDR1 LGHDT and CDR2 YNNKEL come from the germline V gene (reference sequence). Trimming pared 4 bases from V and 5 bases from J, leaving 14 bases between. CDR3 length: 15 residues.

V is TRBV6-1 and J is TRBJ2-2, with no clear D. Germline V CDR1 and CDR2: MNHNS, SASEGT. The germline V and J ends were trimmed by 0 bases and 7 bases, with 0 bases remaining between them. The CDR3 loop spans 11 amino acids. This CDR3 reads CASSEAGELFF. The CDR3 nucleotides read TGTGCCAGCAGTGAAGCCGGGGAGCTGTTTTTT.

The V gene is TRBV6-5, the J gene TRBJ2-7; D possibly corresponds to TRBD1 (7 bases). Trimming left V 0 bases short and J 4 bases short, with 13 bases between. Germline values: CDR1 MNHEY, CDR2 SVGAGI. This CDR3 is 15 amino acids long. The CDR3 reads CASSYSEGAMYEQYF. DNA of the CDR3: TGTGCCAGCAGTTACTCGGAGGGGGCGATGTACGAGCAGTACTTC.

The chain carries TRBV5-4 and TRBJ1-1, with a tentative D call TRBD1 (5 bases). The CDR3 has 14 amino acids. Germline V lookup: CDR1 SGHNT, CDR2 YYREEE (reference sequence). Trimming cost V 0 bases and J 3 bases, with 9 bases left between them. This chain's CDR3 is CASSLDMTDTEAFF. CDR3 coding DNA: TGTGCCAGCAGCTTGGATATGACAGACACTGAAGCTTTCTTT.

This chain uses TRBV2 with TRBJ1-2, with 8 bases aligning to TRBD1. CDR3 length: 15 residues. Unmatched junction bases numbered 10, after V lost 6 bases and J lost 4 bases. The V gene's germline CDR1 is SNHLY and CDR2 FYNNEI. The CDR3 DNA is TGTGCCAGCAGAGATGGGGGACAGGCCTTCTATGGCTACACCTTC. Translation gives CASRDGGQAFYGYTF.

The chain recombines TRBV19 with TRBJ2-7; TRBD1 matches at 8 bases. This CDR3 region has 14 residues. The ends lost 10 bases at V and 3 bases at J; junction bases unmatched: 11. CDR1 LNHDA and CDR2 SQIVND come from the germline V gene (reference sequence). The CDR3: CATRERDRSYEQYF. The CDR3 DNA sequence: TGTGCCACCAGGGAAAGGGACAGGAGCTACGAGCAGTACTTC.

This chain uses TRBV5-6 with TRBJ2-1; tentatively, D is TRBD1 (6 bases). V lost 3 bases and J lost 4, with 14 bases in between. CDR1 is SGHDT, CDR2 YYEEEE, per germline. There are 15 residues in the CDR3. This CDR3 is CASSSKGVGYNEQFF. As DNA, the CDR3 is TGTGCCAGCAGCTCCAAGGGGGTGGGTTACAATGAGCAGTTCTTC.

The chain couples TRBV19 to TRBJ2-1, with 11 nucleotides matching TRBD1. This CDR3 is 15 amino acids long. Germline V CDR1 and CDR2: LNHDA, SQIVND (reference sequence). V was pared by 5 bases and J by 3 bases, with 3 bases of the junction left unmatched. The CDR3 reads CASSRGTGGYNEQFF. The CDR3 coding sequence is TGTGCCAGTAGTCGGGGGACAGGGGGCTACAATGAGCAGTTCTTC.

The chain links TRBV3-1 (or the pseudogene TRBV3-2) to TRBJ2-3, with D perhaps TRBD2 (5 bases). Germline V CDR1 and CDR2: LGHDT, YNNKEL (reference sequence). The CDR3 is 14 amino acids. Trimming removed 4 bases at V and 0 bases at J, with 8 bases between. The CDR3: CASSRSGSTDTQYF. CDR3 DNA sequence: TGTGCCAGCAGCCGAAGCGGTAGCACAGATACGCAGTATTTT.

The chain combines TRBV7-2 with TRBJ2-7; 10 bases line up with TRBD2. V trimming: 4 bases; J trimming: 3 bases; junction bases outside the gene matches: 0. The CDR3 length is 13 residues. The germline V gene has CDR1 SGHTA and CDR2 FQGNSA. CDR3 bases: TGTGCCAGCAGCTGGACTAGCGGCTACGAGCAGTACTTC. This codes for CASSWTSGYEQYF.

The count of this clone is one. The chain recombines TRBV7-9 with TRBJ2-5, with a possible D match to TRBD2 (5 bases). The CDR3 loop spans 15 amino acids. The germline CDR1 and CDR2 sequences are SEHNR and FQNEAQ (reference sequence). Trimming took 5 bases from V and 5 from J, leaving 18 bases between them. The DNA for the CDR3 is TGTGCCAGCAGCCCTACATTGAGAGGCGGGGAGACCCAGTACTTC. This encodes CASSPTLRGGETQYF.

This sequence joins TRBV5-6 and TRBJ1-2, with D unresolved. With 0 bases removed from V and 3 bases from J, the gap between germline ends came to 6 bases. The germline gives CDR1 SGHDT, CDR2 YYEEEE. The CDR3 totals 13 residues. CDR3 in amino acids: CASSLGVDYGYTF. As DNA, the CDR3 is TGTGCCAGCAGCTTGGGCGTTGACTATGGCTACACCTTC.

This rearrangement joins TRBV5-1 to TRBJ1-5; maybe TRBD1 (6 bases). Trimming cost V 4 bases and J 2 bases, with 13 bases left between them. Germline V CDR1 and CDR2: SGHRS, YFSETQ. This CDR3 comprises 15 residues. The CDR3 reads CASSRAGDGNQPQHF. The CDR3 DNA sequence: TGCGCCAGCAGCCGGGCAGGGGATGGCAATCAGCCCCAGCATTTT.

The genes are TRBV18 and TRBJ1-4, with D uncertain. Germline V lookup: CDR1 KGHSH, CDR2 LQKENI. CDR3 length: 19 residues. Trimming stripped 3 bases from V and 8 bases from J, with 28 bases between. The CDR3 region has the DNA TGTGCCAGCTCACCCCCCTATGGATCCGAGACGCCAGACGGGGAAAAACTGTTTTTT. Residues: CASSPPYGSETPDGEKLFF.

The V and J genes are TRBV25-1 and TRBJ1-3; 9 positions agree with TRBD1. Germline assignment: CDR1 MGHDK and CDR2 SYGVNS. Unmatched junction bases numbered 7, after V lost 3 bases and J lost 1 base. This CDR3 is 17 amino acids long. CDR3 DNA sequence: TGTGCCAGCAGTGATTTACAGGGGGCGAATTCTGGAAACACCATATATTTT. Translation gives CASSDLQGANSGNTIYF.

This clone appeared once. V and J are TRBV7-9 and TRBJ1-2; D ambiguous. Germline CDR1 reads SEHNR; CDR2 reads FQNEAQ (reference sequence). The CDR3 totals 13 residues. Trimming took 1 base from V and 2 from J, leaving 5 bases between them. CDR3 DNA sequence: TGTGCCAGCAGCTTAGTAGGAAACTATGGCTACACCTTC. Its protein product is CASSLVGNYGYTF.

J is TRBJ2-3 and V is TRBV9, with TRBD2 matching over 8 bases. CDR1 and CDR2 (germline): SGDLS, YYNGEE. V lost 0 bases, J lost 2 bases, and 8 bases stayed unmatched. CDR3 size: 17 residues. The CDR3 nucleotides read TGTGCCAGCAGCGTAGCCGGGGGGGGACTTCCCACAGATACGCAGTATTTT. It translates to CASSVAGGGLPTDTQYF. Full variable domain (outside the CDR3, taken from reference TRBV9 and TRBJ2-3): DSGVTQTPKHLITATGQRVTLRCSPRSGDLSVYWYQQSLDQGLQFLIQYYNGEERAKGNILERFSAQQFPDLHSELNLSSLELGDSALYFCASSVAGGGLPTDTQYFGPGTRLTVL.

The V and J genes are TRBV29-1 and TRBJ2-7, with D perhaps matching TRBD2 (5 bases). The CDR3 contains 14 residues. Trimming stripped 6 bases from V and 5 bases from J, with 20 bases between. Germline V gives CDR1 SQVTM, CDR2 ANQGSEA. CDR3 bases: TGCAGCGTGCGTCATTCTGGGGTCGGGAACGAGCAGTACTTC. Translating it yields CSVRHSGVGNEQYF.

This clone showed up just a few times. The chain carries TRBV4-1 and TRBJ2-7; tentative D call: TRBD1 (5 bases). The CDR3 has 12 amino acids. V was cut by 2 bases and J by 3 bases, with 5 bases left in between. The germline V gene encodes CDR1 MGHRA and CDR2 YSYEKL. The CDR3 DNA reads as TGCGCCAGCAGCCAAACAGGCTACGAGCAGTACTTC. Its protein product is CASSQTGYEQYF.

This chain uses TRBV15 with TRBJ2-7; 9 bases line up with TRBD1. The J segment lost 2 bases and the V segment lost 4 bases, leaving 9 bases of the junction unmatched. This CDR3 has 16 amino acids. Germline V gene lookup returns CDR1 LNHNV and CDR2 YYDKDF (reference sequence). The CDR3 coding sequence is TGTGCCACCAGCATCAACACGGGACAGGGTGCCTACGAGCAGTACTTC. This gives the protein CATSINTGQGAYEQYF.

The chain has TRBV5-4 and TRBJ2-1, with D hard to call. The CDR3 consists of 14 residues. Germline V gene data show CDR1 as SGHNT and CDR2 as YYREEE (reference sequence). V dropped 2 bases and J dropped 5 bases, with 11 bases sitting between them. Written as DNA, the CDR3 is TGTGCCAGCAGCTTAAAGCGAACAGACAATGAGCAGTTCTTC. Encoded protein: CASSLKRTDNEQFF.

The chain is built from TRBV7-3 and TRBJ2-2; 16 bases map to TRBD2. This CDR3 comprises 16 residues. V lost 3 bases, J lost 6 bases, and 1 base stayed unmatched. In germline, CDR1 is SGHTA, CDR2 FQGTGA. CDR3 DNA: TGTGCCAGCAGCTTGGGACTAGCGGGAGGGGCCGGGGAGCTGTTTTTT. It translates to CASSLGLAGGAGELFF.